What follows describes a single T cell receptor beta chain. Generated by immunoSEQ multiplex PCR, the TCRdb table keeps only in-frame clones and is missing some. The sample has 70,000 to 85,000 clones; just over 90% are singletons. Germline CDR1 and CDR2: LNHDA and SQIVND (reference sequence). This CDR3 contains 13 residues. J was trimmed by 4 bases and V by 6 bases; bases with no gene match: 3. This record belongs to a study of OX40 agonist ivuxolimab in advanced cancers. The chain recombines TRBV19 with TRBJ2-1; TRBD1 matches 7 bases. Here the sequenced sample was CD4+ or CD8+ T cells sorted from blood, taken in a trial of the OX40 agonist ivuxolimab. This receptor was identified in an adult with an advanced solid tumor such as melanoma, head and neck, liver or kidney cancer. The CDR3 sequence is CASSGQVYNEQFF. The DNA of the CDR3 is TGTGCCAGTAGCGGACAGGTATACAATGAGCAGTTCTTC.